Sequencing of this T cell receptor beta chain was carried out in a study of neurological immune-mediated disorders (dated 2019 in TCRdb). The study in broad terms: Among the roughly 35 multiple sclerosis patients, roughly 31 had relapsing-remitting MS and 3 had secondary progressive MS. The roughly 99 TCR-beta libraries covered PBMC samples along with longitudinal samples, technical triplicates, and paired sorted CD4+ and CD8+ T-cell subsets. Peripheral blood TCR-beta repertoires from HTLV-I-associated myelopathy (HAM/TSP) patients, multiple sclerosis patients and healthy controls were compared by UMI-based sequencing. Of the approximately 65 subjects in the cohort, approximately 15 were HAM/TSP patients, approximately 35 were multiple sclerosis patients, and approximately 20 were healthy controls. Overall study outcomes, separate from this receptor: No association of the MS cluster with clinical or MRI features was observed, and the need for larger cohorts was stated by the authors. Repertoires from 18 of 34 MS patients were grouped by phylogenetic analysis into a cluster of related CDR3 sequences, suggesting a possible repertoire-level signature. TCR clonal expansion was greatest in HAM/TSP patients and smallest in MS patients, who ranked below even healthy controls. No identical CDR3 amino acid sequences were shared among expanded clones across subjects, suggesting private TCR-beta repertoires in all groups.

Inclusive of the bounding cysteine and phenylalanine, the CDR3 is 14 residues long. Only CDR3 DNA is held: 42 bases, read in frame from base 1. CDR1 and CDR2 (MGHRA, YSYEKL) derive from the germline V gene. Libraries from unsorted PBMCs were made from 2 million PBMCs kept in RNAlater at -80 degrees C until RNA extraction. Multiple sclerosis patients were enrolled in a US clinical protocol under which disease progression was evaluated by magnetic resonance imaging. Peripheral blood was subjected to Ficoll-Hypaque density gradient centrifugation to isolate PBMCs, which were then cryopreserved in liquid nitrogen. To synthesize cDNA, template-switch 5'RACE was performed with a primer carrying a 10-nucleotide random unique molecular identifier so that each TCR transcript was tagged. Each sequencing run produced over 200 million TCR-beta sequences covering 15-18 subjects. The RNeasy kit was used for extraction of total RNA. The KAPA Real-time Library Amplification kit was used to amplify TCR-beta VDJ regions with primers for the TCR constant region and the 5'RACE anchor. Sample indexes and Illumina adaptors were added in a first PCR, and a second PCR then increased library yield. After purification with Ampure beads, the TCR product of roughly 650 bp was size-selected on a 2% E-gel SizeSelection system. Before pooling, library quality was assessed on a Bioanalyzer, concentration was determined with Qubit, and library quantification was performed with the Kapa Library Quantification kit. Paired-end 2 x 150 bp sequencing of the libraries was performed on an Illumina HiSeq 2500. To increase sequence diversity, roughly 24-31% phiX was spiked into each library pool. As for the original processing: Quality-filtered reads were processed with the UMI-based MiGEC pipeline, which removed over 75% of raw TCR sequences during error correction. IMGT germline references were used for aligning VDJ genes, and each clonotype was defined as a unique CDR3 amino acid sequence together with its V-J genes. Clonal expansion, Shannon diversity and CDR3 relatedness (CalcPairwiseDistances, ClusterSamples) were evaluated with VDJtools, and phylogenetic trees were built with CLCbio workbench. A clone was classed as expanded if it had 8 or more unique UMIs, a cutoff based on coefficient-of-variation modelling across technical triplicates. TCRdb reprocessing: public reads trimmed at Q25 with fastp, clones called with MiXCR, in-frame beta chains kept. Every distinct CDR3 protein forms one entry, paired with its most common genes and DNA. The V and J calls come from TCRdb's annotation, not from the publication. This sample has some 66,000 distinct CDR3 sequences in its table, and around 4% of those were observed once. The leading ten clones occupy roughly 2.6% of the sample.

This clonotype was seen at least ten times. Its antigen remains undetermined. An end of the junction does not agree with germline; a read error may underlie this. Sample: PBMCs. The V and J genes are TRBV4-1 and TRBJ1-5, with 7 bases matching TRBD1. The receptor was isolated from a man between 50 and 59 years old with multiple sclerosis. The CDR3 loop reads CASSLTGNNQPQNF. The DNA reads as follows: TGCGCCAGCAGCCTGACAGGGAACAATCAGCCCCAGAATTTT.